Given below is one TCR beta chain in context. Its antigen is not known. The data were obtained in a study of graft-versus-host responses after intestinal transplantation. Overall study context: In this cohort, recipients had multivisceral, liver-intestinal, or isolated intestinal transplants.

This table comes from immunoSEQ multiplex PCR, and its TCRdb copy is limited to in-frame clones, with some not included. The sample comprises about 78,000 clones, roughly 90% of which are singletons, and approximately 4.1% rests with the top ten. Notes on the study in general: GvH clonotypes were identified within recipient marrow, with a subset emerging first in ileum or blood. Across patients carrying graft-donor T cell macrochimerism, allografts held high graft-versus-host to host-versus-graft clonal ratios.

The starting material was unstimulated CD8+ T cells sorted from spleen or lymph node cells, obtained before transplant. The clonotype was recovered from a human donor who was the organ donor for an intestinal transplant.

DNA for the CDR3: TGTGCCAGCAGCCTTGACGACTCCTACGGGGAGACCCAGTACTTC. The encoded protein is CASSLDDSYGETQYF. The chain combines TRBV4-2 with TRBJ2-5; D call uncertain. V lost 4 bases and J 5 bases, leaving 17 bases between the germline ends. The CDR3 spans 15 residues. Germline-derived CDR1 and CDR2 are LGHNA and YNFKEQ.